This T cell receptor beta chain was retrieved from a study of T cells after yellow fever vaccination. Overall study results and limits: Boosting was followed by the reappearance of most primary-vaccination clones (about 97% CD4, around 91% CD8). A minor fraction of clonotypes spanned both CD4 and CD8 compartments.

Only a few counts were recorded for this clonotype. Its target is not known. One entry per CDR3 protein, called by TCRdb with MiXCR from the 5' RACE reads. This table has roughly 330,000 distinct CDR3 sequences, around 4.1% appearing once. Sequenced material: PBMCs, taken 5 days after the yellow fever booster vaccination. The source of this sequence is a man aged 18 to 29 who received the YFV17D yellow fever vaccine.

As DNA, the CDR3 is TGTGCCAGCAGCTCCGCCGGGGGGCCGTTCTGGGTCGGGGAGCTGTTTTTT. It encodes CASSSAGGPFWVGELFF. V usage is TRBV7-2 and J usage is TRBJ2-2; perhaps TRBD2 as D (7 bases). The V end was cut by 4 bases, the J end by 7 bases, with 22 bases between. The CDR3 runs 17 residues. Germline V gene data show CDR1 as SGHTA and CDR2 as FQGNSA.